This T cell receptor beta chain was observed in a study of naive and memory T cell subsets. Study results and limitations: A few larger clonotypes appeared in naive repertoires, especially CD8, possibly memory cells re-expressing CD45RA. Over 95% of naive TCR sequences appeared only once after error correction, unlike memory subsets.

In this sample, this clonotype turned up a few times. Its antigen is currently unknown. Losses at the gene ends were 1 base for V and 1 base for J; bases not matched to a gene: 11. This CDR3 has 19 residues. CDR1 is MDHEN and CDR2 is SYDVKM in the germline V gene. The beta constant-region primer was an equimolar mix of two oligonucleotides covering TRBC1 and TRBC2. Ligated cDNA was amplified by four rounds of PCR with nested alpha and beta constant-region primers and SP2. Ligation attached a single-stranded oligonucleotide with a 12-nucleotide UMI and the SP2 primer to the cDNA 3' end. TCRdb re-called the UMI-ligation and nested PCR reads through MiXCR, storing one row per CDR3 protein. This table has 140,000 to 150,000 distinct CDR3 sequences, 22% appearing once.

Sequencing input: naive CD4+ T cells from blood. The receptor's source is a human donor in good health. The V gene is TRBV28, the J gene TRBJ2-3; 10 bases are a match to TRBD2. In DNA form, the CDR3 reads TGTGCCAGCAGTTTATCTGGGCCTAGCGGGAGTATTCGCACAGATACGCAGTATTTT. Translating it yields CASSLSGPSGSIRTDTQYF.